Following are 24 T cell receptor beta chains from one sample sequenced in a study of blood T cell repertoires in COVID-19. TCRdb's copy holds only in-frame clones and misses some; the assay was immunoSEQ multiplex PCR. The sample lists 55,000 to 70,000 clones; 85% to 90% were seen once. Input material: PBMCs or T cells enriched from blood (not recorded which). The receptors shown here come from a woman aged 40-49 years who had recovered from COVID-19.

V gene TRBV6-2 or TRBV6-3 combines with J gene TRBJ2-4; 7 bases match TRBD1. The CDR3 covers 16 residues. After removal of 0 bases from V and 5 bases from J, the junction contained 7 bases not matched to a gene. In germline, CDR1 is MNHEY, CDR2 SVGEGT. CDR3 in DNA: TGTGCCAGCAGTTACTCGCCGACAGGGTGGGAAAACATTCAGTACTTC. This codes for CASSYSPTGWENIQYF.

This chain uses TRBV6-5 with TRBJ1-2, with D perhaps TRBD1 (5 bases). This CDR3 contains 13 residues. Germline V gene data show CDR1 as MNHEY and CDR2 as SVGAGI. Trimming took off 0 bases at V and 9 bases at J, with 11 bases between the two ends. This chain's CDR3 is CASSYSMGPSYTF. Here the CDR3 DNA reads TGTGCCAGCAGTTACTCGATGGGGCCGAGCTACACCTTC.

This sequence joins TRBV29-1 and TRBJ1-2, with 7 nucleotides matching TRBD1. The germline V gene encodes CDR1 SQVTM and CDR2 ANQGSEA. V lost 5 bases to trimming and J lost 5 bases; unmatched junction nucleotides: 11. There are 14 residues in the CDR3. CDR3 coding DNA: TGCAGCGTTACCAGACAGGGTCTGTCGTATGGCTACACCTTC. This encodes CSVTRQGLSYGYTF.

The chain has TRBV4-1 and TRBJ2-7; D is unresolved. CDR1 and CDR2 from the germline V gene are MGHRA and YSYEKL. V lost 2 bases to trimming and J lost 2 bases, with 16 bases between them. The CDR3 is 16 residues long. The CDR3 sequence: CASSQNVGRFTYEQYF. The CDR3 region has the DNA TGCGCCAGCAGCCAAAATGTCGGCAGGTTCACCTACGAGCAGTACTTC.

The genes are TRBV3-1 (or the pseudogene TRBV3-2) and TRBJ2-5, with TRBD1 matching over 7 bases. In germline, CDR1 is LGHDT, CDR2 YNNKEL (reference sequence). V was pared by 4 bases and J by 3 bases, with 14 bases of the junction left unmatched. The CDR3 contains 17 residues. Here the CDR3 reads CASSLFNTGAMKETQYF. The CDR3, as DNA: TGTGCCAGCAGCCTCTTTAACACAGGGGCGATGAAAGAGACCCAGTACTTC.

Written as DNA, the CDR3 is TGCAGCGTTGAACCACAGGGGGCGGTTGGGGCTTTCTTT. As protein: CSVEPQGAVGAFF. The V gene is TRBV29-1, the J gene TRBJ1-1; 9 positions agree with TRBD1. V trimming: 2 bases; J trimming: 11 bases; junction bases outside the gene matches: 9. The CDR3 contains 13 residues. Germline assignment: CDR1 SQVTM and CDR2 ANQGSEA.

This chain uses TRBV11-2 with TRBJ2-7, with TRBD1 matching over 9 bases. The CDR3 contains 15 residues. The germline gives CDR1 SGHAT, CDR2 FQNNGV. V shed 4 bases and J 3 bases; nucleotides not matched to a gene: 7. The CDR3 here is CASSSDGTGFYEQYF. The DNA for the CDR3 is TGTGCCAGCAGCTCGGACGGGACAGGGTTCTACGAGCAGTACTTC.

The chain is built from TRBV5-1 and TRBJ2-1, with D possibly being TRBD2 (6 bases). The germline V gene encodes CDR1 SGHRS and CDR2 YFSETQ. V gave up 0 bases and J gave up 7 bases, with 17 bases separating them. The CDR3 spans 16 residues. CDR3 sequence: CASSLVGTSKQNEQFF. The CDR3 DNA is TGCGCCAGCAGCTTGGTAGGGACTTCGAAACAGAATGAGCAGTTCTTC.

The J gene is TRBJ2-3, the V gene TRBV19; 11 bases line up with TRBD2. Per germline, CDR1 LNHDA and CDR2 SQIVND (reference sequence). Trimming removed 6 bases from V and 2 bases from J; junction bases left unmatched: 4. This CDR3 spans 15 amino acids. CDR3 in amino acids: CASRPLAGATDTQYF. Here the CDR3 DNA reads TGTGCCAGTAGACCACTAGCGGGGGCCACAGATACGCAGTATTTT. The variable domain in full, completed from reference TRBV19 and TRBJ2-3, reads DGGITQSPKYLFRKEGQNVTLSCEQNLNHDAMYWYRQDPGQGLRLIYYSQIVNDFQKGDIAEGYSVSREKKESFPLTVTSAQKNPTAFYLCASRPLAGATDTQYFGPGTRLTVL.

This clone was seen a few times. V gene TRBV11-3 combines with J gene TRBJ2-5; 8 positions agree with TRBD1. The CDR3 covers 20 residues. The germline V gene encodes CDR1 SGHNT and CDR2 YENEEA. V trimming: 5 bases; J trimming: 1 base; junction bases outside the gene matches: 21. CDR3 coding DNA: TGTGCCAGCAGCGCAGCCTTCGGGACCTCGGGACAGGAAATCCAAGAGACCCAGTACTTC. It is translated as CASSAAFGTSGQEIQETQYF.

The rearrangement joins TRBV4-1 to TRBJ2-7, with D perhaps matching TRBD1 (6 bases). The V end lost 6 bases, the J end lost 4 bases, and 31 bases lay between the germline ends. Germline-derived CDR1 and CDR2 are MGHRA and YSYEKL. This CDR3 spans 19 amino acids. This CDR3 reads CASSRSPVLQGMPIYEQYF. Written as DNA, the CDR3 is TGCGCCAGCAGTAGATCCCCAGTCCTCCAGGGGATGCCGATTTACGAGCAGTACTTC.

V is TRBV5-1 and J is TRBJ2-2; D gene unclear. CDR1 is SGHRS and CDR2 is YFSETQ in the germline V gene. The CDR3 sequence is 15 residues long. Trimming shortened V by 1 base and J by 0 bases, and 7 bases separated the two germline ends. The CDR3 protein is CASSLLSPNTGELFF. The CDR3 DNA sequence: TGCGCCAGCAGCTTGTTATCCCCGAACACCGGGGAGCTGTTTTTT.

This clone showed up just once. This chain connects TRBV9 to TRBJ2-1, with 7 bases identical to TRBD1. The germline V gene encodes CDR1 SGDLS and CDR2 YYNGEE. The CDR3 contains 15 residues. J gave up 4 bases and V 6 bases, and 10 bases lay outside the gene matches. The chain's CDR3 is CASIKDRVTYNEQFF. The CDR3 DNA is TGTGCCAGCATCAAAGACAGGGTAACTTACAATGAGCAGTTCTTC.

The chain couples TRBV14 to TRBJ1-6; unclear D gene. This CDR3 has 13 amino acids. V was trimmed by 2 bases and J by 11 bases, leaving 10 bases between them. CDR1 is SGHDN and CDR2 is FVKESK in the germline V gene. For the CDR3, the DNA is TGTGCCAGCAGCCAAAGGGAGGATACACCCCTCCACTTT. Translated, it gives CASSQREDTPLHF.

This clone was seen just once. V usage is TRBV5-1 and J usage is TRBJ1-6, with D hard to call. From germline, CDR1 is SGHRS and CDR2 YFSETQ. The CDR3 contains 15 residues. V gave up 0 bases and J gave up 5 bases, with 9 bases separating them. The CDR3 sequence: CASSLATNNNSPLHF. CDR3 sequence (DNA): TGCGCCAGCAGCTTGGCCACAAACAATAATTCACCCCTCCACTTT.

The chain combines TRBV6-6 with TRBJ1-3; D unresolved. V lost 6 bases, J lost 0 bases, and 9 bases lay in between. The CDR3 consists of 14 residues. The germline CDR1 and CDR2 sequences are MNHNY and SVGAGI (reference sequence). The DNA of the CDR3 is TGTGCCAGCAGAGGCACAGTCTCTGGAAACACCATATATTTT. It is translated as CASRGTVSGNTIYF.

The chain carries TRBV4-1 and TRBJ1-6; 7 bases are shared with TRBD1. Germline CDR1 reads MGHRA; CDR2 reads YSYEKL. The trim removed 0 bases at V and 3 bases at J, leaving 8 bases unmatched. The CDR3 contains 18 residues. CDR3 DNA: TGCGCCAGCAGCCAAGATTGGGTAGGGGGCGGCTATAATTCACCCCTCCACTTT. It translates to CASSQDWVGGGYNSPLHF.

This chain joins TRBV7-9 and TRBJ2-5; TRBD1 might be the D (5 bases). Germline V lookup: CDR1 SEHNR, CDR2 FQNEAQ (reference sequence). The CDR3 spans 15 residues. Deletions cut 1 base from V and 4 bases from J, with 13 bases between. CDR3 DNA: TGTGCCAGCAGCTTAGGAGCAGGGTTGACAGAGACCCAGTACTTC. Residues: CASSLGAGLTETQYF.

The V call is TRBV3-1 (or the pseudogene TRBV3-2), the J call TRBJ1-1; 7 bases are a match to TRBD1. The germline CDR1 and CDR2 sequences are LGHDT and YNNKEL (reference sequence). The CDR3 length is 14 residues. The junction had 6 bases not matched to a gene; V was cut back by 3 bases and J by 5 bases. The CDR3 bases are TGTGCCAGCAGCCATAACAGGGGATCGACTGAAGCTTTCTTT. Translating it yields CASSHNRGSTEAFF.

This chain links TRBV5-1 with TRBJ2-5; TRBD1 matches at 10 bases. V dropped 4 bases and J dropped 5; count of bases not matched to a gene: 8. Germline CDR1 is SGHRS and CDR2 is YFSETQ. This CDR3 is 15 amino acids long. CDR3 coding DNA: TGCGCCAGCAGCACGGGACAGGGGCGTATGGAGACCCAGTACTTC. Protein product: CASSTGQGRMETQYF.

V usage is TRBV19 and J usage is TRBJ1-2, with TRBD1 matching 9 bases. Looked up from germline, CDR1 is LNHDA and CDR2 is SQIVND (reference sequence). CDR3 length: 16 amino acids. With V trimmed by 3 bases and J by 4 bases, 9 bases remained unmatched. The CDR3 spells CASSIRTGEAVYGYTF. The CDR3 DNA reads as TGTGCCAGTAGTATCAGGACAGGGGAAGCTGTCTATGGCTACACCTTC.

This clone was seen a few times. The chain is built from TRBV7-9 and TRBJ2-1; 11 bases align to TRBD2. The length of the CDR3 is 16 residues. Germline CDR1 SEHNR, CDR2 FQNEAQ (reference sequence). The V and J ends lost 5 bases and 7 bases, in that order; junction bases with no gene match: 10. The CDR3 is CASSPPGSGGANEQFF. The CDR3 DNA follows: TGTGCCAGCAGCCCCCCGGGTAGCGGGGGGGCAAATGAGCAGTTCTTC. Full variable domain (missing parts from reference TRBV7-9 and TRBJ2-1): DTGVSQNPRHKITKRGQNVTFRCDPISEHNRLYWYRQTLGQGPEFLTYFQNEAQLEKSRLLSDRFSAERPKGSFSTLEIQRTEQGDSAMYLCASSPPGSGGANEQFFGPGTRLTVL.

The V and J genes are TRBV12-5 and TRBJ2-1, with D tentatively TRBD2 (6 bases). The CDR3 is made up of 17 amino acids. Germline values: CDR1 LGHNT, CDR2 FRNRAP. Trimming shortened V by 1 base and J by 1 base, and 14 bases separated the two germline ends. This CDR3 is CASGLGFGGTSYNEQFF. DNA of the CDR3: TGTGCTAGTGGTTTGGGTTTCGGGGGAACATCCTACAATGAGCAGTTCTTC.

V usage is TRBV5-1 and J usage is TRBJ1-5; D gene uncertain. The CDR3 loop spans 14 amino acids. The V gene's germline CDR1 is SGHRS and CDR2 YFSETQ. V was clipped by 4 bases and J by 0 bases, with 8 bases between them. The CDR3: CASSPTDSNQPQHF. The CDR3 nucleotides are TGCGCCAGCAGCCCCACAGATAGCAATCAGCCCCAGCATTTT.